This entry describes one TCR beta chain. These data come from a study of long-term antiretroviral therapy in people with HIV. The CDR3 is made up of 15 amino acids. The V end was cut by 3 bases, the J end by 3 bases, with 12 bases between. The germline V gene encodes CDR1 SNHLY and CDR2 FYNNEI. Version v3.0 of the immunoSEQ assay was performed at survey level. The method was immunoSEQ multiplex PCR; TCRdb's version includes in-frame clones alone and lacks a portion of them. The data show tens of thousands of clones, with around three quarters seen just once and around 7.2% held by the top ten. The specimen comprised unsorted PBMCs, sampled 0.3 years after starting antiretroviral therapy. The TCR originated in a man in his forties with HIV. V usage is TRBV2 and J usage is TRBJ2-1; no firm D call. The CDR3, as DNA: TGTGCCAGCAGTGAGCGGTCGGGCAGCTACAATGAGCAGTTCTTC. It encodes CASSERSGSYNEQFF.